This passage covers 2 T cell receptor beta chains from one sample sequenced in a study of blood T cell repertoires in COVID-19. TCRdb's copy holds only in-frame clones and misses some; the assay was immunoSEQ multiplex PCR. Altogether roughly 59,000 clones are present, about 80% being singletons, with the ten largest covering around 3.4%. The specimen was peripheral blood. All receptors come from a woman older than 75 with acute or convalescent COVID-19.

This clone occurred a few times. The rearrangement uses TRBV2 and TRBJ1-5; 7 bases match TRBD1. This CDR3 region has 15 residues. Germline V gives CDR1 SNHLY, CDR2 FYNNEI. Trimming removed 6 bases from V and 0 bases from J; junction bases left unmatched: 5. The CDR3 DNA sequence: TGTGCCAGCAGCCGGGACAGTTATAGCAATCAGCCCCAGCATTTT. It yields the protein CASSRDSYSNQPQHF.

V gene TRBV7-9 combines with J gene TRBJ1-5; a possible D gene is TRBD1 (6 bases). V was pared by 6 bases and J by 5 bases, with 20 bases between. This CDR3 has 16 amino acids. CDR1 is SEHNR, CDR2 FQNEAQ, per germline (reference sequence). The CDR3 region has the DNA TGTGCCAGCAGTCAAAGTGCCGGGACACGCTATCAGCCCCAGCATTTT. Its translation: CASSQSAGTRYQPQHF. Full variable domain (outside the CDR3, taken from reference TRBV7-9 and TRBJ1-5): DTGVSQNPRHKITKRGQNVTFRCDPISEHNRLYWYRQTLGQGPEFLTYFQNEAQLEKSRLLSDRFSAERPKGSFSTLEIQRTEQGDSAMYLCASSQSAGTRYQPQHFGDGTRLSIL.